This T cell receptor beta chain emerged from a study of shared clonotypes between healthy human individuals. Concerning this clone: Its antigen is still unknown.

Authors' processing steps: Filtering differed because ImmunoSEQ produced junction-only sequences that carried no quality scores. Assay used: immunoSEQ multiplex PCR; TCRdb lists only in-frame clones, some missing. V and J calls and clone size are given by that table; D and trimming were obtained from the DNA. The table records hundreds of thousands of clones, less than 98% of them present only once. General study points: Generally, naive subsets (rather than memory subsets) showed larger estimated richness.

The CDR3 contains 15 residues. Germline CDR1 and CDR2: KGHSH and LQKENI. The V end lost 5 bases, the J end lost 8 bases, and 16 bases lay between the germline ends. What was sequenced was naive CD4+ T cells sorted from blood. As for subset: CD45RA+ positively selected. This sequence joins TRBV18 and TRBJ1-6; no reliable D call. This TCR derives from a woman under 40 in good health. CDR3 in amino acids: CASSETHPKDSPLHF. The CDR3 region has the DNA TGTGCCAGCTCAGAGACGCACCCTAAGGATTCACCCCTCCACTTT.